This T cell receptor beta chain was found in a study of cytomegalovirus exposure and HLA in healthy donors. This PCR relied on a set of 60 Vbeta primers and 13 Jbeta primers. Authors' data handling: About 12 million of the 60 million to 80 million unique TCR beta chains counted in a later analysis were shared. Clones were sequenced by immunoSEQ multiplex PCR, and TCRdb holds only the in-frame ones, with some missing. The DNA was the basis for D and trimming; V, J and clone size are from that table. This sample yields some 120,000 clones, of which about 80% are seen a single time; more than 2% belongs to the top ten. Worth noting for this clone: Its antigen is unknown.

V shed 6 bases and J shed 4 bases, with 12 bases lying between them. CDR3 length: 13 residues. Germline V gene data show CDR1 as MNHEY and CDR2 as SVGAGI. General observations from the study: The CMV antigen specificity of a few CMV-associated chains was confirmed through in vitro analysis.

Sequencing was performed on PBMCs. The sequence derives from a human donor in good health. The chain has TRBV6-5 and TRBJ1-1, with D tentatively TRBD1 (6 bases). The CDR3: CASRRTGPTEAFF. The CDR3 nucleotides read TGTGCCAGCAGGCGTACAGGGCCCACTGAAGCTTTCTTT.